The 13 T cell receptor beta chains below were found in one sample sequenced in a study of beta chain features in type 1 diabetes. Study-wide results and caveats: Significant though moderate, a shortening of TCRB CDR3s appeared in all four CD4+ subsets of Type 1 diabetes patients.

Expressed TCRB transcripts were sequenced because the isolated RNA had all been reverse transcribed beforehand. Repertoires were generated with immunoSEQ multiplex PCR, while TCRdb's copy carries only in-frame clones and drops some. The sample lists a few hundred thousand clones, 14% seen once, with about 0.018% in the top ten. Their target antigens are unknown. Sequenced: naive CD4+ T cells from blood. The receptor source for this set is a man younger than 40 with type 1 diabetes.

This clone was picked up a small number of times. The gene calls are TRBV7-9 and TRBJ1-1; TRBD1 matches at 7 bases. This CDR3 has 14 amino acids. V dropped 2 bases and J dropped 8; count of bases not matched to a gene: 8. Looked up from germline, CDR1 is SEHNR and CDR2 is FQNEAQ (reference sequence). This chain's CDR3 is CASSLLHKGAEAFF. The DNA of the CDR3 is TGTGCCAGCAGCTTATTACACAAGGGGGCCGAAGCTTTCTTT.

This clone was picked up a small number of times. This chain links TRBV5-4 with TRBJ2-1, with TRBD2 matching 8 bases. The CDR3 totals 16 residues. Germline-derived CDR1 and CDR2 are SGHNT and YYREEE (reference sequence). V dropped 0 bases and J dropped 1; count of bases not matched to a gene: 3. CDR3 loop: CASSLGGGRSYNEQFF. For the CDR3, the DNA is TGTGCCAGCAGCTTGGGCGGGGGGAGGTCCTACAATGAGCAGTTCTTC.

The rearrangement links TRBV19 to TRBJ2-5; D call uncertain. CDR3 length: 13 residues. CDR1 and CDR2 from the germline V gene are LNHDA and SQIVND (reference sequence). V was cut by 7 bases and J by 1 base, with 10 bases left in between. Written as DNA, the CDR3 is TGTGCCAGTATGCGAGCGCCCCAAGAGACCCAGTACTTC. Translated, it gives CASMRAPQETQYF.

The CDR3 coding sequence is TGTGCCAGCAGTCCCAGCGGGAGGTATATATCCTACAATGAGCAGTTCTTC. Translated: CASSPSGRYISYNEQFF. The chain links TRBV25-1 to TRBJ2-1; 9 bases line up with TRBD2. Trimming cost V 5 bases and J 1 base; bases outside gene matches: 9. Germline CDR1 reads MGHDK; CDR2 reads SYGVNS. This CDR3 has 17 amino acids.

The chain recombines TRBV30 with TRBJ1-2; 9 nucleotides line up with TRBD1. Per the germline V gene, CDR1 is GTSNPN and CDR2 is SVGIG (reference sequence). The CDR3 is 13 residues long. The trim removed 3 bases at V and 5 bases at J, leaving 4 bases unmatched. The CDR3 region is CAWRPDRGYGYTF. As DNA, the CDR3 is TGTGCCTGGAGGCCGGACAGGGGTTATGGCTACACCTTC.

J is TRBJ2-1 and V is TRBV7-8; D possibly corresponds to TRBD2 (5 bases). Germline assignment: CDR1 SGHVS and CDR2 FQNEAQ. The V end was cut by 5 bases, the J end by 5 bases, with 13 bases between. This CDR3 has 14 amino acids. CDR3 DNA: TGTGCCAGCAGCCCTGGGGAGTTGGACAATGAGCAGTTCTTC. The encoded protein is CASSPGELDNEQFF.

The rearrangement joins TRBV7-9 to TRBJ2-5; 8 bases fit TRBD2. Germline trimming cut 5 bases from V and 3 bases from J; bases unmatched to any gene: 8. This CDR3 is built from 15 residues. Germline V gene sequence: CDR1 SEHNR, CDR2 FQNEAQ (reference sequence). The CDR3 bases are TGTGCCAGCAGCCCCTACCCACTAGCGGAAGAGACCCAGTACTTC. Translation: CASSPYPLAEETQYF.

This clone was counted a few times. The V and J genes are TRBV19 and TRBJ2-3; 11 bases align to TRBD1. Trimming at V came to 4 bases and at J to 1 base, leaving 7 bases not matched to a gene. The CDR3 has 17 amino acids. Germline lookup yields CDR1 LNHDA and CDR2 SQIVND (reference sequence). The CDR3 nucleotides are TGTGCCAGTAGTAGTGGACAGGGGGCAATCGGCACAGATACGCAGTATTTT. It specifies CASSSGQGAIGTDTQYF.

Only a few counts were recorded for this clone. The rearrangement joins TRBV18 to TRBJ2-7, with TRBD1 matching 9 bases. CDR1 is KGHSH, CDR2 LQKENI, per germline. The CDR3 sequence is 15 residues long. V was pared by 4 bases and J by 5 bases, with 9 bases of the junction left unmatched. CDR3 sequence: CASSRDRGTFDEQYF. As DNA, the CDR3 is TGTGCCAGCTCACGTGACAGGGGGACGTTCGACGAGCAGTACTTC.

The chain is built from TRBV12-5 and TRBJ2-1; 12 nucleotides align to TRBD2. The CDR3 extends over 13 amino acids. Germline values: CDR1 LGHNT, CDR2 FRNRAP. The trim removed 6 bases at V and 6 bases at J, leaving 0 bases unmatched. In nucleotides, the CDR3 is TGTGCTAGTGGGACTAGCGGGAGCAATGAGCAGTTCTTC. It yields the protein CASGTSGSNEQFF. Complete variable domain (other parts from reference TRBV12-5 and TRBJ2-1): DARVTQTPRHKVTEMGQEVTMRCQPILGHNTVFWYRQTMMQGLELLAYFRNRAPLDDSGMPKDRFSAEMPDATLATLKIQPSEPRDSAVYFCASGTSGSNEQFFGPGTRLTVL.

This clone turned up a few times. The chain employs TRBV5-1 and TRBJ2-7, with 9 positions matching TRBD1. The germline V gene has CDR1 SGHRS and CDR2 YFSETQ. V was pared by 2 bases and J by 4 bases, with 10 bases of the junction left unmatched. The CDR3 spans 16 residues. For the CDR3, the DNA is TGCGCCAGCAGCTTACAACCGGGACAGGGTCGGTACGAGCAGTACTTC. This sequence encodes CASSLQPGQGRYEQYF.

With regard to this clone: This CDR3 is also generated by other DNA sequences in the sample. The chain employs TRBV6-5 and TRBJ2-5, with 7 bases that match TRBD1. CDR3 size: 13 residues. Trimming cost V 6 bases and J 5 bases; bases outside gene matches: 6. Germline assignment: CDR1 MNHEY and CDR2 SVGAGI. CDR3 coding DNA: TGTGCCAGCAGCCCCACAGGGGTGGAGACCCAGTACTTC. Translated: CASSPTGVETQYF.

This clone appeared a few times. The chain uses TRBV11-2 and TRBJ2-2; TRBD1 matches at 8 bases. The germline V gene encodes CDR1 SGHAT and CDR2 FQNNGV. The CDR3 runs to 15 residues. Losses at the gene ends were 1 base for V and 6 bases for J; bases not matched to a gene: 4. CDR3 bases: TGTGCCAGCAGCTTAGTGACAGGGGTGGCCGGGGAGCTGTTTTTT. This sequence encodes CASSLVTGVAGELFF.